This TCR beta chain came from a study of CD8+CD57+ T cells in acquired aplastic anemia (dated by TCRdb to 2017 to 2018). Notes on the research overall: Extracted DNA from sorted CD4+ and CD8+ cells averaged around 3.5 ug, ranging from about 0.19 to 30 ug.

In the study, sorted CD4+ and CD8+ blood T cells from patients with severe aplastic anemia and from healthy subjects underwent deep sequencing of TCR repertoires. Ficoll-Paque density gradient centrifugation was used to isolate peripheral blood mononuclear cells. CD4+ and CD8+ T cells were sorted by FACS or magnetic beads before DNA extraction. TCR beta VDJ combination and CDR3 sequence profiling used genomic DNA as the template. TCR repertoire sequencing was run on an Illumina HiSeq 2000. The authors processed their data as follows. Repertoires were assessed using TRBV/TRBJ rearrangement plots, CDR3 size and DJ length profiles, and Simpson's diversity index. The most abundant DNA sequence in the deep sequencing data was taken as the immunodominant clone. CDR3 amino acid sequences were checked for sharing across subjects and were also compared against the VDJdb database and published repertoires. Using fastp at Q25 and MiXCR, TCRdb reprocessed the public reads and kept productive beta chains. Each record represents a unique CDR3 protein, reported with the most common genes and DNA among its rows. What appears here as the V and J calls and clone size reflects TCRdb's work, not the paper's. The sample data list about 270,000 distinct CDR3 sequences, and roughly three fifths of these were observed just once. 7.5% to 9% of the sample is taken by the ten largest.

V was cut back by 5 bases and J by 4 bases, leaving a gap of 14 bases between them. In the germline V gene, CDR1 corresponds to SGHTA and CDR2 to FQGNSA. The CDR3 sequence holds 14 residues, the cysteine and phenylalanine included. Only the CDR3 portion is preserved as DNA: 42 bases, with reading frame beginning at the first base. This clonotype was detected ten times or more. Its antigen remains undetermined. No quality values exist for individual bases; no much larger clone is one base distant. Beyond this particular receptor, the publication reports: Patients and healthy controls showed no significant difference in CD8+ Simpson's diversity (P=0.060). Roughly 30 CD8+ CDR3 sequences were shared between patients and controls but appeared highly expressed in patients and within their immunodominant clones.

This chain joins TRBV7-2 to TRBJ1-2, with the D gene uncertain. Sequencing was carried out using sorted CD4+, CD8+, or CD8+CD57+ T cells (not recorded which) from PBMCs. The source of this sequence is a human donor with severe aplastic anemia or a healthy control (not recorded which). The nucleotide sequence reads as follows: TGTGCCAGCAGCGTTGCTGGACCGACCTATGGCTACACCTTC. Translated, this is CASSVAGPTYGYTF.